This T cell receptor (beta chain) comes out of a study of graft-versus-host responses after intestinal transplantation. The wider study: Transplants given to recipients were multivisceral, liver-intestinal, or isolated intestinal. Recipients uniformly received anti-thymocyte globulin induction, followed by tacrolimus and steroids for around 3 years. Study-level points and caveats: Patients who carried graft-donor T cell macrochimerism also had high graft-versus-host to host-versus-graft clonal ratios in their allografts. Investigators detected GvH clones in recipient marrow, with some emerging earlier in ileum or blood.

Intraepithelial and lamina propria lymphocytes were released after the graft tissue was processed. CDR1 and CDR2 from the germline V gene are SNHLY and FYNNEI. Deletions cut 5 bases from V and 4 bases from J, with 19 bases between. The CDR3 length is 16 residues. TCRdb's copy holds only in-frame clones and misses some; the assay was immunoSEQ multiplex PCR. The table shows about 60,000 clones, with about nine tenths occurring only once. As regards this clone: The antigen remains undetermined.

The clonotype comes from a human patient who received an intestinal transplant, so some T cells may come from the graft donor. The chain links TRBV2 to TRBJ2-3, with D tentatively TRBD2 (5 bases). The material sequenced was ileum tissue, taken less than 400 days after transplant. The CDR3 DNA reads as TGTGCCAGCAGTCGCACCCAGACTAATGAGGCAGATACGCAGTATTTT. This codes for CASSRTQTNEADTQYF. The full variable domain, in which reference TRBV2 and TRBJ2-3 provide the parts outside the CDR3, is EPEVTQTPSHQVTQMGQEVILRCVPISNHLYFYWYRQILGQKVEFLVSFYNNEISEKSEIFDDQFSVERPDGSNFTLKIRSTKLEDSAMYFCASSRTQTNEADTQYFGPGTRLTVL.